Below, 27 T cell receptor beta chains from the same sample are listed, as sequenced in a study of shared clonotypes between healthy human individuals. Terminally differentiated effector memory CD45RA+ cells were excluded from the naive CD8 cells, which were CD45RO-negative and positively selected for CCR7. Sequenced by immunoSEQ multiplex PCR; TCRdb stores in-frame clones only, minus some. The sample holds under 850,000 clones, approximately 92% seen once. Sample: naive CD8+ T cells sorted from blood. The receptors come from a man under 40 in good health.

This chain uses TRBV5-4 with TRBJ2-7, with 8 bases lining up with TRBD1. The germline gives CDR1 SGHNT, CDR2 YYREEE (reference sequence). The V segment lost 2 bases and the J segment 2 bases; nucleotides outside the gene matches: 3. CDR3 size: 14 residues. DNA for the CDR3: TGTGCCAGCAGCTTCGAACAGGGGGCCTACGAGCAGTACTTC. Protein product: CASSFEQGAYEQYF.

The V call is TRBV7-2, the J call TRBJ2-1, with D maybe TRBD2 (5 bases). Germline-derived CDR1 and CDR2 are SGHTA and FQGNSA. V gave up 3 bases and J gave up 0 bases, with 12 bases separating them. There are 16 residues in the CDR3. The DNA of the CDR3 is TGTGCCAGCAGCTTTGGAGCGGCTCGCTCCTACAATGAGCAGTTCTTC. This codes for CASSFGAARSYNEQFF. The full variable domain, completed using reference TRBV7-2 and TRBJ2-1, is GAGVSQSPSNKVTEKGKDVELRCDPISGHTALYWYRQSLGQGLEFLIYFQGNSAPDKSGLPSDRFSAERTGGSVSTLTIQRTQQEDSAVYLCASSFGAARSYNEQFFGPGTRLTVL.

This rearrangement joins TRBV7-6 to TRBJ1-1; D call uncertain. Per the germline V gene, CDR1 is SGHVS and CDR2 is FNYEAQ. V was clipped by 1 base and J by 1 base, with 10 bases between them. CDR3 size: 15 residues. Here the CDR3 DNA reads TGTGCCAGCAGCTTAGGATTGGTTTGGAACACTGAAGCTTTCTTT. It translates to CASSLGLVWNTEAFF.

This CDR3 reads CASSLALGGREGNTEAFF. For the CDR3, the DNA is TGTGCCAGCAGCTTAGCGCTCGGGGGGCGCGAGGGTAACACTGAAGCTTTCTTT. The chain has TRBV7-9 and TRBJ1-1; possibly TRBD1 for D (6 bases). The CDR3 sequence is 18 residues long. Germline V gene sequence: CDR1 SEHNR, CDR2 FQNEAQ (reference sequence). Deletions cut 0 bases from V and 2 bases from J, with 19 bases between.

The chain recombines TRBV9 with TRBJ1-2; weak D call: TRBD1 (6 bases). V gave up 3 bases and J gave up 2 bases, with 14 bases separating them. The CDR3 has 15 residues. Per germline, CDR1 SGDLS and CDR2 YYNGEE. CDR3 in DNA: TGTGCCAGCAGCGACTTTGGGACACCCAACTATGGCTACACCTTC. Residues: CASSDFGTPNYGYTF.

About this clone: This sample includes further DNA sequences coding for the same CDR3. CDR3 protein: CASSLGREQFF. CDR3 nucleotides: TGTGCCAGCAGTTTAGGGCGGGAGCAGTTCTTC. The chain employs TRBV27 and TRBJ2-1; the D is unclear. The CDR3 totals 11 residues. Germline values: CDR1 MNHEY, CDR2 SMNVEV (reference sequence). Trimming pared 2 bases from V and 10 bases from J, leaving 6 bases between.

Concerning this clone itself: At the DNA level, this CDR3 is encoded by other sequences in the same sample as well. The chain couples TRBV27 to TRBJ1-1; no definite D call. Germline CDR1 MNHEY, CDR2 SMNVEV (reference sequence). CDR3 length equals 13 residues. V was pared by 4 bases and J by 2 bases, with 8 bases between. This CDR3 reads CASSSGVNTEAFF. Written as DNA, the CDR3 is TGTGCCAGCAGTTCTGGGGTTAACACTGAAGCTTTCTTT.

There are a few counts of this clone. CDR3 amino acids: CASSLSEAFF. In nucleotides, the CDR3 is TGTGCCAGCAGTTTGTCTGAAGCTTTCTTT. The J gene is TRBJ1-1, the V gene TRBV28; D gene uncertain. Germline-derived CDR1 and CDR2 are MDHEN and SYDVKM. The V and J ends lost 3 bases and 6 bases respectively, with 2 bases between them. The CDR3 runs 10 residues.

The genes are TRBV21-1 and TRBJ1-5; the table gives TRBD1 as D, unverified against the DNA. TRBV21-1 is described as a pseudogene. The CDR3 loop spans 12 amino acids. CDR3 residues: CASSSDRGPQHF. The CDR3 DNA sequence: TGTGCCAGCAGCTCTGACAGGGGGCCCCAGCATTTT.

The chain couples TRBV5-6 to TRBJ1-1; D is ambiguous. With 4 bases removed from V and 6 bases from J, the gap between germline ends came to 13 bases. This CDR3 is built from 13 residues. CDR1 is SGHDT, CDR2 YYEEEE, per germline. The CDR3 sequence is CASSPPSGPEAFF. CDR3 in DNA: TGTGCCAGCAGCCCCCCCTCTGGGCCTGAAGCTTTCTTT. The variable domain in full, completed from reference TRBV5-6 and TRBJ1-1, reads DAGVTQSPTHLIKTRGQQVTLRCSPKSGHDTVSWYQQALGQGPQFIFQYYEEEERQRGNFPDRFSGHQFPNYSSELNVNALLLGDSALYLCASSPPSGPEAFFGQGTRLTVV.

Points on this clone: In the same sample, other DNA sequences code for this CDR3. The chain joins TRBV27 to TRBJ2-7; 9 bases match TRBD1. Germline trimming cut 0 bases from V and 3 bases from J; bases unmatched to any gene: 3. The CDR3 totals 15 residues. Germline CDR1 is MNHEY and CDR2 is SMNVEV (reference sequence). In DNA, the CDR3 is TGTGCCAGCAGTTTATCGGGACAGGGAGACTACGAGCAGTACTTC. Translation gives CASSLSGQGDYEQYF.

This clone was detected only a few times. This chain uses TRBV19 with TRBJ1-5; the D gene is possibly TRBD1 (5 bases). The V gene's germline CDR1 is LNHDA and CDR2 SQIVND (reference sequence). Trimming stripped 6 bases from V and 0 bases from J, with 12 bases between. CDR3 length: 15 amino acids. The CDR3 here is CASSPTDSSNQPQHF. In nucleotides, the CDR3 is TGTGCCAGTAGCCCCACCGACAGTAGCAATCAGCCCCAGCATTTT.

The rearrangement uses TRBV12-5 and TRBJ1-1; D gene ambiguous. The CDR3 runs 16 residues. In germline, CDR1 is LGHNT, CDR2 FRNRAP. V gave up 1 base and J gave up 7 bases, with 19 bases separating them. The CDR3 nucleotides are TGTGCTAGTGGTTTGGCTGGGGTGGGCTTAGTGTATGAAGCTTTCTTT. Its protein is CASGLAGVGLVYEAFF.

The J gene is TRBJ2-5, the V gene TRBV11-3; 7 bases are shared with TRBD1. J lost 1 base, V lost 0 bases, and 2 bases had no gene match. The CDR3 contains 15 residues. Germline CDR1 reads SGHNT; CDR2 reads YENEEA. CDR3 sequence: CASSLETGFQETQYF. The DNA of the CDR3 is TGTGCCAGCAGCTTAGAGACAGGGTTCCAAGAGACCCAGTACTTC.

CDR3 loop: CASTTRNPNNEQFF. CDR3 sequence (DNA): TGTGCCAGCACGACGCGGAACCCCAACAATGAGCAGTTCTTC. This chain joins TRBV27 and TRBJ2-1; D uncertain. This CDR3 contains 14 residues. V was clipped by 7 bases and J by 5 bases, with 15 bases between them. CDR1 MNHEY and CDR2 SMNVEV come from the germline V gene (reference sequence).

For the CDR3, the DNA is TGTGCCAGCAGCCCCCCTTCAGGACAGGGATTATCCTACGAGCAGTACTTC. Encoded protein: CASSPPSGQGLSYEQYF. This chain uses TRBV7-9 with TRBJ2-7; the match to TRBD1 covers 8 bases. Trimming cost V 5 bases and J 1 base; bases outside gene matches: 13. The germline V gene encodes CDR1 SEHNR and CDR2 FQNEAQ (reference sequence). CDR3 length: 17 amino acids.

This clone has only one observation. The chain uses TRBV29-1 and TRBJ1-1, with no clear D. The CDR3 length is 14 residues. With 5 bases removed from V and 4 bases from J, the gap between germline ends came to 17 bases. The germline CDR1 and CDR2 sequences are SQVTM and ANQGSEA. CDR3 in amino acids: CSVNGRGQFTEAFF. In DNA form, the CDR3 reads TGCAGCGTTAATGGTCGAGGGCAGTTCACTGAAGCTTTCTTT.

This rearrangement joins TRBV6-5 to TRBJ1-5; no definite D call. The V end lost 2 bases, the J end lost 7 bases, and 9 bases lay between the germline ends. CDR3 length equals 13 residues. Germline CDR1 MNHEY, CDR2 SVGAGI. In DNA, the CDR3 is TGTGCCAGCAGTTACGTGTCGGGACAGCCCCAGCATTTT. This gives the protein CASSYVSGQPQHF.

The chain employs TRBV9 and TRBJ2-1; D gene unclear. Trimming removed 0 bases at V and 8 bases at J, with 6 bases between. CDR3 length equals 12 residues. Germline CDR1 and CDR2: SGDLS and YYNGEE. The CDR3, as DNA: TGTGCCAGCAGCGTAGGTGGGCATGAGCAGTTCTTC. It codes for CASSVGGHEQFF.

The CDR3 DNA is TGTGCCAGCAGTTTACGTGGCAGGGGGCCAGATACGCAGTATTTT. As protein: CASSLRGRGPDTQYF. The chain joins TRBV28 to TRBJ2-3, with 8 bases lining up with TRBD1. There are 15 residues in the CDR3. Per the germline V gene, CDR1 is MDHEN and CDR2 is SYDVKM. V gave up 2 bases and J gave up 4 bases; unmatched junction bases: 5.

This chain connects TRBV7-9 to TRBJ2-1, with D tentatively TRBD1 (5 bases). The CDR3 runs to 14 residues. Trimming pared 3 bases from V and 1 base from J, leaving 7 bases between. Germline CDR1 and CDR2: SEHNR and FQNEAQ (reference sequence). The chain's CDR3 is CASSFKGSYNEQFF. Here the CDR3 DNA reads TGTGCCAGCAGCTTCAAGGGGTCCTACAATGAGCAGTTCTTC.

This clone was recorded only once. The same CDR3 can be traced to other DNA sequences in this sample. This chain links TRBV27 with TRBJ2-7, with TRBD1 matching over 10 bases. The ends lost 5 bases at V and 2 bases at J; junction bases unmatched: 3. Germline V gives CDR1 MNHEY, CDR2 SMNVEV (reference sequence). The CDR3 length is 14 residues. CDR3 sequence: CASSGQGGPYEQYF. For the CDR3, the DNA is TGTGCCAGCAGTGGACAGGGGGGGCCCTACGAGCAGTACTTC.

With respect to this clone: This sample also contains other DNA sequences that code for the same CDR3. The rearrangement links TRBV2 to TRBJ2-1; no clear D. Germline V CDR1 and CDR2: SNHLY, FYNNEI. This CDR3 contains 12 residues. Trimming took 4 bases from V and 5 from J, leaving 6 bases between them. The CDR3 DNA sequence: TGTGCCAGCAGTGTAGGCGACAATGAGCAGTTCTTC. It yields the protein CASSVGDNEQFF.

This chain joins TRBV28 and TRBJ2-7, with D possibly matching TRBD2 (6 bases). The CDR3 has 13 amino acids. Germline V gene sequence: CDR1 MDHEN, CDR2 SYDVKM. Between the trimmed V and J ends, which lost 10 bases and 3 bases, there was a span of 16 bases. The CDR3: CATTLGGFYEQYF. The CDR3 nucleotides read TGTGCCACCACCTTGGGGGGTTTCTACGAGCAGTACTTC.

This chain uses TRBV5-1 with TRBJ2-7; weak D call: TRBD1 (6 bases). Trimming stripped 2 bases from V and 3 bases from J, with 12 bases between. This CDR3 spans 14 amino acids. Germline CDR1 is SGHRS and CDR2 is YFSETQ. This CDR3 reads CASSLRGHNYEQYF. CDR3 DNA sequence: TGCGCCAGCAGCTTACGGGGACACAACTACGAGCAGTACTTC.

Remarks on this clone: The sample has other DNA sequences that encode this CDR3 too. The chain is built from TRBV19 and TRBJ2-7; D is uncertain. With 1 base removed from V and 3 bases from J, the gap between germline ends came to 7 bases. This CDR3 is 13 amino acids long. Germline V gives CDR1 LNHDA, CDR2 SQIVND (reference sequence). The CDR3 loop is CASSIGTGYEQYF. In nucleotides, the CDR3 is TGTGCCAGTAGTATAGGGACCGGCTACGAGCAGTACTTC.

About this clone: A junction boundary mismatches the germline segment, possibly from a read error. The chain's CDR3 is CASSEENSGRAVETQYF. CDR3 nucleotides: TGCGCCAGCAGCGAAGAAAATAGCGGGAGGGCCGTGGAGACCCAGTACTTC. V and J are TRBV4-1 and TRBJ2-5, with 11 bases aligning to TRBD2. This CDR3 is 17 amino acids long. Germline CDR1 reads MGHRA; CDR2 reads YSYEKL.